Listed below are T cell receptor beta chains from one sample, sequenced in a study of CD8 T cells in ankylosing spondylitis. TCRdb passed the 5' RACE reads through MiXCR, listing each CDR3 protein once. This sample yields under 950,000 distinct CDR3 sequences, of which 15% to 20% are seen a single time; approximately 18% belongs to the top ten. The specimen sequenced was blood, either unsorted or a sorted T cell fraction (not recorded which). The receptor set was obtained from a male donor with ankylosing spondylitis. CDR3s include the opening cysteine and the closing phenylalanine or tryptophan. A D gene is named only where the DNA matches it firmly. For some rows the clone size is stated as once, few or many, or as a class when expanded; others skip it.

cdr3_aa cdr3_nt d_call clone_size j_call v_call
CSARDLAGDLNEQFF TGCAGTGCTAGAGATCTAGCGGGAGATTTAAATGAGCAGTTCTTC TRBD2 few TRBJ2-1 TRBV20-1
CSAGAARQLAFF TGCAGTGCCGGGGCGGCAAGGCAGCTGGCTTTCTTT - - TRBJ1-1 TRBV20-1
CASTATEKLFF TGTGCCAGCACCGCGACTGAAAAACTGTTTTTT - - TRBJ1-4 TRBV12-3/TRBV12-4
CSARSREAYNEQFF TGCAGTGCTAGATCGCGGGAGGCCTACAATGAGCAGTTCTTC TRBD2 - TRBJ2-1 TRBV20-1
CASSLSLVTFYEQYF TGTGCCAGCAGTTTATCGCTAGTCACCTTCTACGAGCAGTACTTC - - TRBJ2-7 TRBV28
CASSQDTANYGYTF TGCGCCAGCAGCCAAGATACAGCTAACTATGGCTACACCTTC - - TRBJ1-2 TRBV4-3
CASSQDILRSSYEQYF TGTGCCAGCAGCCAAGACATCTTAAGGAGCTCCTACGAGCAGTACTTC - - TRBJ2-7 TRBV3-1
CASSLWTGVDEQFF TGTGCCAGCAGCTTATGGACGGGAGTGGATGAGCAGTTCTTC - few TRBJ2-1 TRBV11-2
CASTTQGDVNEQFF TGTGCCAGCACCACCCAGGGGGATGTGAATGAGCAGTTCTTC TRBD1 - TRBJ2-1 TRBV7-9
CASSQGTSGARSSYEQYF TGTGCCAGCAGCCAAGGTACTAGCGGGGCAAGGAGCTCCTACGAGCAGTACTTC TRBD2 few TRBJ2-7 TRBV3-1
CASSPNGQGSTYEQYF TGTGCCAGCAGCCCGAACGGACAGGGGTCAACCTACGAGCAGTACTTC TRBD1 - TRBJ2-7 TRBV13
CASSLDGTSQETQYF TGCGCCAGCAGCTTGGATGGGACATCTCAAGAGACCCAGTACTTC - few TRBJ2-5 TRBV5-1
CASTRTGGDTQYF TGTGCCAGCACTAGGACAGGGGGAGATACGCAGTATTTT TRBD1 few TRBJ2-3 TRBV27
CSARDSLRGADNQPQHF TGCAGTGCTAGAGATTCCCTCCGAGGGGCTGACAATCAGCCCCAGCATTTT - few TRBJ1-5 TRBV20-1
CASSQGSGANSPLHF TGTGCCAGCAGCCAAGGGTCAGGGGCTAATTCACCCCTCCACTTT - few TRBJ1-6 TRBV3-1
CASSQGWGRETQYF TGCGCCAGCAGCCAAGGGTGGGGAAGGGAGACCCAGTACTTC - few TRBJ2-5 TRBV4-1
CASGTGENEKLFF TGTGCCAGCGGGACAGGAGAGAATGAAAAACTGTTTTTT TRBD1 few TRBJ1-4 TRBV6-1